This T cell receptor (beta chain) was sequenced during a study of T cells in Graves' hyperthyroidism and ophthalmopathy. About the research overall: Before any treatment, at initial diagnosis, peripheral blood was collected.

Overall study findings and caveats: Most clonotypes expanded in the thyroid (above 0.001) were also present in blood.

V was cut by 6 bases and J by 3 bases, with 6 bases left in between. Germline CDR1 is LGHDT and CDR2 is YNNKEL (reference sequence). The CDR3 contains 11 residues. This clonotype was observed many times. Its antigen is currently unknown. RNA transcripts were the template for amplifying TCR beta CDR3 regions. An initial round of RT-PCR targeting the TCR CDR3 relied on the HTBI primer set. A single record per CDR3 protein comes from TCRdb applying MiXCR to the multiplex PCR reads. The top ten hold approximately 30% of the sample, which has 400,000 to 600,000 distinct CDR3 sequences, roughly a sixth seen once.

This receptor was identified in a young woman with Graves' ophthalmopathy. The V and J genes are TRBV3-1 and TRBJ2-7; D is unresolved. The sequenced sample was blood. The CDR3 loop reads CASSLYYEQYF. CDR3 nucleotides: TGTGCCAGCAGTCTATACTACGAGCAGTACTTC.